This TCR beta chain is from a study of cytomegalovirus exposure and HLA in healthy donors (TCRdb year 2017). Notes on the research overall: An earlier analysis of some 500 of the donors reported 250 to 350 Gb of sequence data and around 110 million unique TCR beta sequences from 190 million or so T cells. An early release that covered 500 to 800 HLA-typed donors contained approximately 300 gigabases of sequencing data and tens of millions of unique TCR sequences. Of the approximately 370 genotyped donors, approximately 81% were placed in the genetic ancestry cluster associated with self-reported Caucasian donors. The aim of the study was to test whether cataloging public T cell receptors could identify signatures of past pathogen exposure. The study profiled the T cell repertoires of under 850 subjects by immunosequencing and related them to cytomegalovirus serostatus. A separate validation cohort of roughly 130 different subjects was used in addition to the 666-subject first cohort. To predict cytomegalovirus infection status, the study brought together high-throughput TCR immunosequencing, statistical association of individual TCRs with disease status, and machine learning. A later analysis re-analyzed previously published TCR beta repertoires from 666 donors and added high-resolution HLA genotyping to study TCR occurrence patterns. The later analysis used no new phenotypic data to find candidate immune exposures, relying instead on TCR beta sequences and their occurrence across donors. To decide whether each TCR beta V gene segment behaved as functional or pseudogenic, an earlier analysis of some 600 of the donors relied on high-throughput TCR beta sequencing. Alongside the repertoire data, information on donor age, sex, ethnicity and CMV serostatus was compiled. Genome-wide SNP genotypes for about 65% of the roughly 700 donors were used in a later genetic analysis, which treated that subset as a discovery cohort. All discovery cohort repertoires had been generated using a single sequencing platform. Both class I and class II loci were covered by HLA typing, at four-digit resolution. The number of typed donors differed by locus: about 629-640 for A, B, C, DRB1 and DQB1; about 520 for DQA1; around 580 for DPA1; and around 470 for DPB1. Four to six DR-DQ haplotypes were handled as single units for association and clustering, since linkage in the cohort was strong. Among about 370 genotyped donors of the cohort, an average of approximately 200,000 unique TCR beta nucleotide sequences was sequenced per donor, of which about 19% were non-productive. What the research found in general, with its limitations: In an earlier analysis of some 640 of the donors, most TCR beta V segments were observed in productive rearrangements about 87% or about 30% of the time, broadly matching IMGT annotations. A later analysis associated roughly 17,000 TCR beta sequences with specific HLA alleles at a false discovery rate of 0.05. In vitro tests confirmed that a few of the cytomegalovirus-associated TCR beta chains recognize cytomegalovirus antigens. The study listed 150 to 200 TCR beta chains as associated with cytomegalovirus. Presence/absence analyses assumed roughly uniform sequencing depth across donors, an assumption that may not hold. Assigning TCR associations to individual alleles was difficult when HLA alleles, especially DR and DQ, strongly co-occurred. A later analysis found that TCR association rates varied across HLA loci, with DRB1 alleles showing the most associated TCRs and HLA-C alleles the fewest. A later analysis found that most CMV-associated TCR beta chains appeared HLA-restricted, with HLA associations seemingly driven largely by CMV exposure. The earlier analysis of approximately 540 of the donors excluded 15 to 20 rarely observed V segments, including chromosome 9 orphons, because counts were too low. The authors suggested that the approach could potentially be generalized to other disease states and immunological phenotypes. Several of the top co-occurrence clusters appeared to be linked to parvovirus B19, influenza, CMV and Epstein-Barr virus, according to a later analysis. In a later analysis, HLA-associated TCR beta chains showed more clonal expansion and lower generation probabilities than non-associated chains that were equally common. Because some donors lacked HLA typing at each locus, the association tests relied only on the typed subset. A later genetic analysis associated a missense DCLRE1C variant with V-gene and J-gene trimming of TCR beta chains, and an independent cohort replicated the association. Linkage disequilibrium might explain the correlated functional status among segregating V segments, but an unknown experimental factor could not be excluded. Some IMGT-functional V segments, including TRBV6-2 and TRBV6-3, could not be distinguished by the 87-base-pair reads and were therefore excluded. A further reported finding was that TCR beta sequences accurately predicted the HLA-A and HLA-B alleles for most subjects in the first cohort. The classifier was reported to diagnose cytomegalovirus status with high specificity and sensitivity in both the original cohort and the validation cohort. For the cohort, immune exposure information was limited to CMV serostatus. The cohort was sequenced for TCR beta chains only, and without alpha or paired-chain data the features that could be detected were limited. The sequencing pipeline was judged likely to have produced a cluster of highly shared sequence variants as a technical artifact. In a later genetic analysis, fewer N-insertions in productive TCRs were reported among donors in an Asian-associated ancestry cluster than the roughly 700-donor mean. Across donors, most TCR sequences were observed very rarely, whereas some public TCRs were present in many individuals.

Libraries were constructed by the immunoSEQ multiplex PCR assay. A mixture of 60 forward primers for TCR Vbeta segments and 13 reverse primers for TCR Jbeta segments was used in the multiplex PCR. The CDR3 region of rearranged TCR beta genes was amplified from genomic DNA by a multiplex PCR assay. The Illumina HiSeq System was used to sequence the amplified TCR beta libraries as 87-base-pair reads. In the source study's methods: A later analysis counted about 80 million unique TCR beta chains across the roughly 700 repertoires, and around 9.9 million of these chains were shared by at least two donors. Raw reads were error-corrected and collapsed into unique sequences with a nearest-neighbor algorithm that merged closely related sequences to remove PCR and sequencing errors. CDR3 sequences were aligned to IMGT reference sequences to assign V, D and J gene segments. For a sequence to be retained, at least a six-nucleotide match to both a V gene segment and a J gene segment was required. A rearrangement counted as productive if the CDR3 had no stop codons and remained in frame with V and J, and every other rearrangement counted as non-productive. Following IMGT convention, CDR3 was defined as the stretch from the second conserved V-encoded cysteine up to the conserved J-encoded phenylalanine. The earlier analysis of some 540 of the donors excluded any sequence lacking an unambiguous match to a single V gene segment. An earlier analysis of several hundred of the donors called V segments functional above 56.7% productive rearrangements and segregating when the between-donor standard deviation exceeded 5%. A statistical classification framework was built to diagnose cytomegalovirus status from the catalog of TCR beta chain sequences. In a later analysis, V and J genes were assigned by comparing TCR nucleotide sequences against IMGT/GENE-DB human TR gene sequences. Using the TCRdist pipeline, a later analysis assigned CDR3 sequences along with most-parsimonious VDJ recombination scenarios. In a later analysis, each TCR beta chain was defined by its CDR3 amino acid sequence together with its V-gene family, and reads lacking a unique V-gene family were excluded. A later analysis removed roughly 590 highly shared, low-generation-probability nucleotide sequences to deal with suspected cross-contamination and a sequencing artifact. A later analysis calculated a clonal expansion index for each public chain from normalized within-repertoire ranks of inferred template counts. In a later analysis, generation probabilities were computed with a VDJ recombination model fitted to out-of-frame rearrangements, and the resulting probabilities were checked against IGoR. Hypergeometric tests were used in a later analysis to score TCR-TCR, TCR-HLA and TCR-CMV co-occurrence, with a repertoire-size bias correction applied to the TCR pairs. To estimate false discovery rates, a later analysis permuted the HLA or CMV assignments 20 times. In a later analysis, co-occurring TCRs were grouped using DBSCAN, with TCRdist sequence similarity added in when clustering inside HLA-allele-positive subsets. Repertoires with fewer than 30,000 or more than 120,000 public chains, plus five repertoires with anomalous nucleotide sharing, were excluded from co-occurrence clustering. TCRdb holds this immuneACCESS table with in-frame rearrangements only. Some clones are missing; in checked studies, unresolved V genes explain under half, and the rest has no known cause. That table supplies the V and J calls and clone size; D and trimming were determined from the DNA. Within this sample are about 110,000 clones, with approximately 86% of them counted one time only. The ten most abundant clones make up about 1.8% of the sample.

V gives up 7 bases and J gives up 10 bases, and the segment between their germline ends measures 17 bases. CDR1 and CDR2 (SQVTM, ANQGSEA) derive from the germline V gene. Inclusive of the bounding cysteine and phenylalanine, the CDR3 is 13 residues long. The DNA shown is the 39-base CDR3, in frame from base 1. In total, 500 to 700 healthy bone marrow donors made up the cohort. At the time of sampling, every cohort member was nominally healthy, though immune exposures that went unrecorded were likely present. The donor tested CMV seronegative, placing the donor among the 352 seronegative members of the cohort. Every donor gave a peripheral blood sample, and the peripheral blood mononuclear cells from that sample were used for TCR beta sequencing. The Qiagen DNeasy Blood Extraction Kit was used to extract genomic DNA from the blood cell samples. With regard to this clone: Its antigen is still unknown. No base quality values were provided; no much bigger clone lies one nucleotide off.

The V and J segments used are TRBV29-1 and TRBJ1-6, with the D gene too uncertain to name. Sequenced: PBMCs. This clonotype was obtained from a man aged 35-49 years in good health and CMV-seronegative. Here is the DNA: TGCAGCGCCCTCGTCCGTGAGGGCTCACCCCTCCACTTT. Its product reads: CSALVREGSPLHF.